One T cell receptor beta chain is described in this entry. Its target is not known. The data stem from a study of metastatic and nonmetastatic thyroid tumors. Study-wide results and limits: TCR beta diversity was reportedly significantly higher in malignant thyroid tumors than benign nodules, in blood and tumor.

Patients had received no treatment of any kind before thyroid surgery. Original analysis: Using the CDR3 differences seen across clinicopathological groups, the authors built a distant-metastasis classifier for papillary thyroid cancer, which was meant to discriminate distant-metastatic patients. Using MiXCR, TCRdb re-called clones from the PCR reads. TCRdb, not the original authors, processed these V and J calls. The sample lists some 28,000 clones, around 15% seen once, with around 5% in the top ten. The specimen sequenced was blood. The receptor was isolated from a female donor with papillary thyroid cancer or a benign thyroid nodule (not recorded which). Some clones in this sample may be carry-over from other donors' samples.

The DNA of the CDR3 is TGCAGTGCCCAGCGGCCGGGAGCATTGGATGATACGCAGTATTTT. Translation: CSAQRPGALDDTQYF. This sequence joins TRBV20-1 and TRBJ2-3; maybe TRBD2 (6 bases). Germline CDR1 DFQATT, CDR2 SNEGSKA (reference sequence). CDR3 length: 15 residues. Between the trimmed V and J ends, which lost 6 bases and 6 bases, there was a span of 22 bases.